Listed here are 9 T cell receptor beta chains from one sample, sequenced in a study of T-cell reconstitution after alpha-beta-depleted transplantation in children. Unique molecular identifiers featured in how the TCRbeta library was prepared. TCRdb analysed the PCR reads with MiXCR anew, one entry per CDR3 protein. The sample lists about 200,000 distinct CDR3 sequences, 6.3% seen once, with roughly 4.7% in the top ten. Sequencing was performed on PBMCs, taken before TCRalphabeta/CD19-depleted stem cell transplant. These receptors came from a girl under three years old with combined immunodeficiency, due to receive a stem cell transplant.

The genes are TRBV12-3 or TRBV12-4 and TRBJ2-7; 7 bases fit TRBD2. V lost 5 bases and J lost 1; bases outside the gene matches: 5. The CDR3 sequence is 14 residues long. The CDR3 DNA reads as TGTGCCAGCAGTGGGGGAGGGAGGTCCTACGAGCAGTACTTC. It specifies CASSGGGRSYEQYF.

Comment on this clonotype: Since a much larger clone is just one base distant, this may be a read error. The chain employs TRBV28 and TRBJ2-5; D could derive from TRBD1 or TRBD2 (6 bases each). CDR3 length equals 15 residues. Trimming pared 7 bases from V and 4 bases from J, leaving 19 bases between. Looked up from germline, CDR1 is MDHEN and CDR2 is SYDVKM. DNA for the CDR3: TGTGCCAGCATGGCGGTCGGGGGCTCGGGAGAGACCCAGTACTTC. Encoded protein: CASMAVGGSGETQYF.

This CDR3 is CASSPRRRASPRPFKNIQYF. CDR3 nucleotides: TGTGCCAGCAGCCCCCGCCGGCGGGCCTCTCCGCGCCCCTTCAAAAACATTCAGTACTTC. This rearrangement joins TRBV28 to TRBJ2-4; the D gene is possibly TRBD2 (5 bases). This CDR3 spans 20 amino acids. V was trimmed by 6 bases and J by 3 bases, leaving 30 bases between them. Germline CDR1 is MDHEN and CDR2 is SYDVKM.

J is TRBJ2-5 and V is TRBV4-2; D gene uncertain. With 8 bases removed from V and 9 bases from J, the gap between germline ends came to 16 bases. The CDR3 is 12 residues long. From germline, CDR1 is LGHNA and CDR2 YNFKEQ. The CDR3 sequence: CASGPGLRAQYF. The CDR3 nucleotides read TGTGCCAGCGGCCCCGGGCTACGGGCCCAGTACTTC.

This clonotype appeared many times. This chain links TRBV6-2 or TRBV6-3 with TRBJ1-1; D is unclear. Germline-derived CDR1 and CDR2 are MNHEY and SVGEGT. This CDR3 spans 13 amino acids. With 4 bases removed from V and 4 bases from J, the gap between germline ends came to 10 bases. CDR3 in DNA: TGTGCCAGCAGTTTAAACATCGGCACTGAAGCTTTCTTT. Protein sequence: CASSLNIGTEAFF.

Comments on this clonotype: A much bigger clone sits one base away, suggesting this may be a read error. The chain carries TRBV12-3 or TRBV12-4 and TRBJ2-7; 10 nucleotides agree with TRBD2. This CDR3 contains 14 residues. Trimming removed 7 bases from V and 2 bases from J; junction bases left unmatched: 5. CDR3 DNA sequence: TGTGCCAGCACGCCTAGCGGGGGCCCCTACGAGCAGTACTTC. Its protein is CASTPSGGPYEQYF.

This clonotype was recorded many times. The J gene is TRBJ2-2, the V gene TRBV29-1; 7 bases agree with TRBD1. Trimming at V came to 4 bases and at J to 8 bases, leaving 4 bases not matched to a gene. This CDR3 region has 12 residues. In germline, CDR1 is SQVTM, CDR2 ANQGSEA. CDR3 region: CSVVKGAGELFF. As DNA, the CDR3 is TGCAGCGTTGTTAAGGGGGCGGGGGAGCTGTTTTTT.

This clonotype has at least ten counts. The chain recombines TRBV6-1 with TRBJ1-6; TRBD1 agrees at 9 bases. V lost 8 bases and J lost 7; bases outside the gene matches: 6. In germline, CDR1 is MNHNS, CDR2 SASEGT. The CDR3 extends over 14 amino acids. Here the CDR3 reads CASQDRGKNSPLHF. CDR3 nucleotide sequence: TGTGCCAGCCAGGACAGGGGAAAAAATTCACCCCTCCACTTT.

This clonotype was counted ten times or more. The rearrangement joins TRBV2 to TRBJ2-2, with a possible D match to TRBD2 (6 bases). The CDR3 has 16 residues. V was cut by 1 base and J by 0 bases, with 9 bases left in between. Germline values: CDR1 SNHLY, CDR2 FYNNEI. The CDR3 DNA reads as TGTGCCAGCAGTGAAGAGGTAGCGGCGAACACCGGGGAGCTGTTTTTT. Translated: CASSEEVAANTGELFF.